The 19 T cell receptor beta chains reported below all come from one sample, sequenced in a study of human T cells and chemical hapten exposure. This sample's time point: healthy volunteer bleed at 6 weeks. It was unfractionated whole blood from which total RNA was extracted. TCRdb ran MiXCR on the RACE reads and lists one entry per CDR3 protein. The sample consists of under 90,000 distinct CDR3 sequences, around 8.7% of them appearing once. The sample comprised whole blood. Receptor source: a male donor in good health. Some clones in this sample may be carry-over from other donors' samples.

This chain joins TRBV27 and TRBJ2-3; a weak D match, TRBD1 (6 bases). V lost 6 bases and J 3 bases, leaving 7 bases between the germline ends. This CDR3 contains 12 residues. The germline V gene has CDR1 MNHEY and CDR2 SMNVEV (reference sequence). CDR3 bases: TGTGCCAGCAGAAGGGGGACAGATACGCAGTATTTT. This translates into CASRRGTDTQYF.

This clonotype came up a few times. The gene calls are TRBV5-6 and TRBJ1-1, with D possibly being TRBD1 (6 bases). The CDR3 extends over 14 amino acids. Per germline, CDR1 SGHDT and CDR2 YYEEEE. Trimming took 3 bases from V and 1 from J, leaving 10 bases between them. CDR3 region: CASSSTGRNTEAFF. The DNA of the CDR3 is TGTGCCAGCAGCTCAACAGGGAGGAACACTGAAGCTTTCTTT.

This clonotype occurred many times. In DNA form, the CDR3 reads TGTGCCAGCGGACCCTCCGGGACGGCGGACACTGAAGCTTTCTTT. It is translated as CASGPSGTADTEAFF. The rearrangement uses TRBV6-4 and TRBJ1-1; TRBD1 is a possible D gene (5 bases). V was trimmed by 8 bases and J by 3 bases, leaving 19 bases between them. CDR3 length equals 15 residues. CDR1 is MRHNA, CDR2 SNTAGT, per germline.

This clonotype was recorded a few times. This chain connects TRBV7-2 to TRBJ2-3; 12 nucleotides align to TRBD2. Germline CDR1 SGHTA, CDR2 FQGNSA. The CDR3 has 14 residues. The V segment lost 5 bases and the J segment 5 bases; nucleotides outside the gene matches: 2. The CDR3 reads CASSPGLAGDTQYF. CDR3 sequence (DNA): TGTGCCAGCAGCCCGGGACTAGCGGGAGATACGCAGTATTTT.

This clonotype was detected ten times or more. The V gene is TRBV7-8, the J gene TRBJ1-1; perhaps TRBD1 as D (6 bases). The germline CDR1 and CDR2 sequences are SGHVS and FQNEAQ. Deletions cut 1 base from V and 1 base from J, with 13 bases between. CDR3 length: 16 residues. The CDR3 DNA sequence: TGTGCCAGCAGCTTAGAGTTCTGGACAGAGAACACTGAAGCTTTCTTT. Protein sequence: CASSLEFWTENTEAFF.

This clonotype was detected ten times or more. The CDR3 here is CSASGTQGDYYGYTF. CDR3 in DNA: TGCAGTGCTAGTGGGACACAGGGCGACTACTATGGCTACACCTTC. This sequence joins TRBV20-1 and TRBJ1-2; tentative D call: TRBD1 (6 bases). The CDR3 has 15 residues. Germline V gene lookup returns CDR1 DFQATT and CDR2 SNEGSKA (reference sequence). V was pared by 3 bases and J by 3 bases, with 17 bases between.

This clonotype was seen repeatedly, ten times or more. The chain couples TRBV5-1 to TRBJ2-3, with 9 positions matching TRBD2. Germline assignment: CDR1 SGHRS and CDR2 YFSETQ. With 7 bases clipped from V and 4 bases from J, the junction kept 10 bases outside the gene matches. The CDR3 extends over 15 amino acids. CDR3 in DNA: TGCGCCAGCCTACCAATAGCGGGAGTTGCAGATACGCAGTATTTT. This codes for CASLPIAGVADTQYF.

This chain links TRBV4-3 with TRBJ1-5; weak D call: TRBD1 (5 bases). Per germline, CDR1 LGHNA and CDR2 YSLEER. Trimming removed 6 bases at V and 4 bases at J, with 13 bases between. The CDR3 sequence is 14 residues long. The CDR3 region is CASSQGLENQPQHF. The CDR3 coding sequence is TGCGCCAGCAGTCAGGGTTTGGAAAATCAGCCCCAGCATTTT.

V gene TRBV7-9 combines with J gene TRBJ1-1; D gene uncertain. Trimming cost V 5 bases and J 8 bases, with 12 bases left between them. Germline CDR1 reads SEHNR; CDR2 reads FQNEAQ (reference sequence). The CDR3 sequence is 12 residues long. The chain's CDR3 is CASSRLRAEAFF. The CDR3 DNA sequence: TGTGCCAGCAGCCGACTAAGGGCAGAAGCTTTCTTT. Supplemented by reference TRBV7-9 and TRBJ1-1, the full variable domain reads DTGVSQNPRHKITKRGQNVTFRCDPISEHNRLYWYRQTLGQGPEFLTYFQNEAQLEKSRLLSDRFSAERPKGSFSTLEIQRTEQGDSAMYLCASSRLRAEAFFGQGTRLTVV.

This clonotype showed up just a few times. The genes are TRBV11-2 and TRBJ2-5; 7 positions match TRBD1. The junction had 5 bases not matched to a gene; V was cut back by 6 bases and J by 4 bases. CDR1 is SGHAT and CDR2 is FQNNGV in the germline V gene. The CDR3 runs 13 residues. The chain's CDR3 is CASRPTGVETQYF. CDR3 nucleotides: TGTGCCAGCAGGCCTACAGGGGTAGAGACCCAGTACTTC.

This clonotype showed up just a few times. The chain joins TRBV5-1 to TRBJ2-7, with TRBD2 identical over 14 bases. The V gene's germline CDR1 is SGHRS and CDR2 YFSETQ. This CDR3 region has 16 residues. V trimming: 0 bases; J trimming: 4 bases; junction bases outside the gene matches: 3. The CDR3 reads CASSLGGTSGGYEQYF. Written as DNA, the CDR3 is TGCGCCAGCAGCTTGGGCGGGACTAGCGGGGGATACGAGCAGTACTTC.

This clonotype was counted a few times. The chain links TRBV20-1 to TRBJ2-7; D might be TRBD1 (5 bases). CDR3 size: 15 residues. V was pared by 3 bases and J by 3 bases, with 18 bases between. Germline CDR1 reads DFQATT; CDR2 reads SNEGSKA (reference sequence). CDR3 DNA sequence: TGCAGTGCTAGGGGCGGTGGGGCAACCAACTACGAGCAGTACTTC. This codes for CSARGGGATNYEQYF.

The chain carries TRBV6-5 and TRBJ1-2; tentatively, D is TRBD1 (5 bases). Between the trimmed V and J ends, which lost 5 bases and 8 bases, there was a span of 21 bases. This CDR3 spans 15 amino acids. Germline-derived CDR1 and CDR2 are MNHEY and SVGAGI. The CDR3 DNA sequence: TGTGCCAGCAGTCCCAGTACTGGGGCCTCCGGCGGCTACACCTTC. Translating gives CASSPSTGASGGYTF.

This clonotype was observed a few times. The chain joins TRBV20-1 to TRBJ1-5; 10 bases agree with TRBD1. Germline lookup yields CDR1 DFQATT and CDR2 SNEGSKA (reference sequence). The CDR3 spans 16 residues. V shed 0 bases and J 3 bases; nucleotides not matched to a gene: 5. CDR3 amino acids: CSARDSGTGDNQPQHF. The CDR3 nucleotides are TGCAGTGCTAGAGATTCTGGGACAGGGGACAATCAGCCCCAGCATTTT.

This clonotype was seen many times. The chain carries TRBV12-3 or TRBV12-4 and TRBJ2-7, with D unclear. CDR3 length: 11 amino acids. V lost 4 bases and J 0 bases, leaving 1 base between the germline ends. This CDR3 reads CASSYSYEQYF. CDR3 bases: TGTGCCAGCAGTTACTCCTACGAGCAGTACTTC.

The chain couples TRBV12-3 or TRBV12-4 to TRBJ2-1; D gene unclear. CDR3 length: 13 residues. Trimming removed 5 bases from V and 7 bases from J, with 12 bases in between. CDR3 sequence (DNA): TGTGCCAGCAGTAAAGGGATAGGGAATGAGCAGTTCTTC. It yields the protein CASSKGIGNEQFF.

This clonotype was observed a handful of times. The chain is built from TRBV20-1 and TRBJ1-5; 7 bases fit TRBD1. Germline values: CDR1 DFQATT, CDR2 SNEGSKA (reference sequence). The ends lost 6 bases at V and 3 bases at J; junction bases unmatched: 5. The CDR3 runs to 13 residues. The chain's CDR3 is CSAGDRDNQPQHF. For the CDR3, the DNA is TGCAGTGCGGGAGACAGGGACAATCAGCCCCAGCATTTT.

The chain uses TRBV27 and TRBJ2-1, with 8 bases matching TRBD2. V trimming: 5 bases; J trimming: 8 bases; junction bases outside the gene matches: 5. This CDR3 comprises 13 residues. Germline V gene data show CDR1 as MNHEY and CDR2 as SMNVEV (reference sequence). The CDR3 DNA sequence: TGTGCCAGCAGTCGCGGGACTAGGGATGAGCAGTTCTTC. It encodes CASSRGTRDEQFF.

This clonotype came up a few times. The chain joins TRBV7-9 to TRBJ2-7; TRBD2 is a possible D gene (5 bases). Trimming shortened V by 1 base and J by 5 bases, and 18 bases separated the two germline ends. The CDR3 totals 16 residues. CDR1 is SEHNR and CDR2 is FQNEAQ in the germline V gene (reference sequence). The CDR3 loop is CASSLEVASRSHEQYF. The DNA for the CDR3 is TGTGCCAGCAGCTTAGAGGTTGCTAGCAGAAGCCACGAGCAGTACTTC.